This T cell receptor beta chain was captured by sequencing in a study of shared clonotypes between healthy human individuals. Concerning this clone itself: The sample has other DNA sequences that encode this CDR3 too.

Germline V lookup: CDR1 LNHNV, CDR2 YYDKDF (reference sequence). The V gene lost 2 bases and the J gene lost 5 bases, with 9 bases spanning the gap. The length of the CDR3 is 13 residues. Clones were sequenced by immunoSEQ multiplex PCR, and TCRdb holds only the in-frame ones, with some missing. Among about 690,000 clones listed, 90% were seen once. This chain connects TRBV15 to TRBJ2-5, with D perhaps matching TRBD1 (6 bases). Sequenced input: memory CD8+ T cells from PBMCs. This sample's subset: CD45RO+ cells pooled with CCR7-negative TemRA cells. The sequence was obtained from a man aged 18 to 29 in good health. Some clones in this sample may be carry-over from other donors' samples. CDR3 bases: TGTGCCACCAGCAGAACAGGGAAGGAGACCCAGTACTTC. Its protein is CATSRTGKETQYF.